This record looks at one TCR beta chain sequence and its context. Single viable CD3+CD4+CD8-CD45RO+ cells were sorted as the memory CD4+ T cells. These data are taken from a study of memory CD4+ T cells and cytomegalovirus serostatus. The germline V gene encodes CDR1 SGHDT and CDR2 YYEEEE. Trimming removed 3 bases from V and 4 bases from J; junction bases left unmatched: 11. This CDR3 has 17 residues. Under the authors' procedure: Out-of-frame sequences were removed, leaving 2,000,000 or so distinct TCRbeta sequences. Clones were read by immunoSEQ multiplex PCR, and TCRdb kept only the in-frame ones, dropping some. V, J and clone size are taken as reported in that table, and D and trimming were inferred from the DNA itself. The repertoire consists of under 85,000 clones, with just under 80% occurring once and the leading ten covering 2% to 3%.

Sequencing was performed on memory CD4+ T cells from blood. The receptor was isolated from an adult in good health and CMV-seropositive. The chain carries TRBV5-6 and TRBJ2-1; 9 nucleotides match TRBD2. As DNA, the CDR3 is TGTGCCAGCAGCTCTCAGGTCTATAGCGGGGGTTACAATGAGCAGTTCTTC. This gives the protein CASSSQVYSGGYNEQFF.